The 4 T cell receptor beta chains in this list originate from one sample, sequenced in a study of blood T cell repertoires in COVID-19. Here immunoSEQ multiplex PCR was the method, and the copy in TCRdb shows in-frame clones only, minus some. This sample carries about 300,000 clones, less than 85% of them seen once, and the ten largest clones take around 1.6%. Source material: peripheral blood. The receptor source for this set is a human donor with COVID-19, enrolled during active disease. The donor label of this sample is uncertain.

This clone was seen more than once but under ten times. This chain uses TRBV7-3 with TRBJ2-1; 7 bases map to TRBD2. V dropped 4 bases and J dropped 8; count of bases not matched to a gene: 5. The CDR3 consists of 13 residues. The germline CDR1 and CDR2 sequences are SGHTA and FQGTGA. The CDR3 sequence: CASSSQGGDEQFF. The CDR3 nucleotides are TGTGCCAGCAGCTCTCAGGGAGGGGATGAGCAGTTCTTC.

V gene TRBV19 combines with J gene TRBJ2-6; D may be TRBD1 (6 bases). The V gene lost 6 bases and the J gene lost 0 bases, with 18 bases spanning the gap. Germline V gene sequence: CDR1 LNHDA, CDR2 SQIVND (reference sequence). CDR3 length: 18 amino acids. Written as DNA, the CDR3 is TGTGCCAGTAGCATGGACAGCCTGATTTTCTCTGGGGCCAACGTCCTGACTTTC. Amino acids: CASSMDSLIFSGANVLTF.

This chain joins TRBV30 and TRBJ2-1; no clear D. This CDR3 region has 13 residues. The germline CDR1 and CDR2 sequences are GTSNPN and SVGIG (reference sequence). Between the trimmed V and J ends, which lost 1 base and 5 bases, there was a span of 9 bases. CDR3 DNA: TGTGCCTGGAGTGCCGCCCGGGACAATGAGCAGTTCTTC. It encodes CAWSAARDNEQFF.

The gene calls are TRBV6-2 or TRBV6-3 and TRBJ1-1; TRBD1 aligns across 7 bases. V gave up 2 bases and J gave up 2 bases; unmatched junction bases: 8. The CDR3 spans 16 residues. The V gene's germline CDR1 is MNHEY and CDR2 SVGEGT. The CDR3 sequence: CASSYPGQVGNTEAFF. The CDR3 nucleotides read TGTGCCAGCAGTTACCCCGGACAGGTTGGAAACACTGAAGCTTTCTTT.